Following are 13 T cell receptor beta chains from one sample sequenced in a study of T cell clones after liver transplantation. The data were produced by immunoSEQ multiplex PCR, yet TCRdb's version contains in-frame clones alone and is incomplete. The table shows roughly 100,000 clones, with about 80% occurring only once. The sequences come from CD4+ T cells from blood, collected approximately 43 months after liver transplant. The receptors here all came from a human patient who received a liver transplant. Some of the T cells might come from the graft donor.

The chain combines TRBV5-4 with TRBJ2-7; D gene uncertain. Trimming took off 3 bases at V and 4 bases at J, with 11 bases between the two ends. Germline V lookup: CDR1 SGHNT, CDR2 YYREEE (reference sequence). This CDR3 is 13 amino acids long. The CDR3 nucleotides read TGTGCCAGCAGCTCTAATCAGCAGTACGAGCAGTACTTC. Translated, it gives CASSSNQQYEQYF.

The V and J genes are TRBV28 and TRBJ2-3, with TRBD2 matching over 14 bases. V gave up 5 bases and J gave up 5 bases; unmatched junction bases: 9. The CDR3 spans 17 residues. The V gene's germline CDR1 is MDHEN and CDR2 SYDVKM. The CDR3 sequence is CASSPLGTSGSQDTQYF. The CDR3 bases are TGTGCCAGCAGTCCTCTTGGGACTAGCGGGAGTCAAGATACGCAGTATTTT.

The chain combines TRBV11-3 with TRBJ2-1; D remains unclear. Germline V CDR1 and CDR2: SGHNT, YENEEA. Deletions cut 1 base from V and 4 bases from J, with 5 bases between. The CDR3 spans 13 residues. This CDR3 reads CASSLGPYNEQFF. CDR3 nucleotides: TGTGCCAGCAGCTTAGGACCATACAATGAGCAGTTCTTC.

This chain uses TRBV19 with TRBJ2-3; 12 nucleotides match TRBD2. Germline CDR1 reads LNHDA; CDR2 reads SQIVND (reference sequence). The CDR3 is made up of 15 amino acids. With 4 bases clipped from V and 4 bases from J, the junction kept 3 bases outside the gene matches. CDR3 sequence reads: CASSTSGGEADTQYF. The CDR3 region has the DNA TGTGCCAGTAGTACTAGCGGGGGGGAGGCAGATACGCAGTATTTT. Looking up the rest from reference TRBV19 and TRBJ2-3 gives the full variable domain: DGGITQSPKYLFRKEGQNVTLSCEQNLNHDAMYWYRQDPGQGLRLIYYSQIVNDFQKGDIAEGYSVSREKKESFPLTVTSAQKNPTAFYLCASSTSGGEADTQYFGPGTRLTVL.

The J gene is TRBJ2-1, the V gene TRBV5-1, with D perhaps TRBD1 or TRBD2 (5 bases each). Trimming pared 4 bases from V and 1 base from J, leaving 15 bases between. CDR1 is SGHRS, CDR2 YFSETQ, per germline. The CDR3 covers 16 residues. In nucleotides, the CDR3 is TGCGCCAGCAGCCTAGGGACCACTGTGTCCTACAATGAGCAGTTCTTC. The encoded protein is CASSLGTTVSYNEQFF. The entire variable domain, with the rest obtained from reference TRBV5-1 and TRBJ2-1, is as follows: KAGVTQTPRYLIKTRGQQVTLSCSPISGHRSVSWYQQTPGQGLQFLFEYFSETQRNKGNFPGRFSGRQFSNSRSEMNVSTLELGDSALYLCASSLGTTVSYNEQFFGPGTRLTVL.

The chain carries TRBV7-9 and TRBJ2-1, with 12 bases fitting TRBD2. The V and J ends lost 3 bases and 5 bases, in that order; junction bases with no gene match: 2. Germline V gene lookup returns CDR1 SEHNR and CDR2 FQNEAQ (reference sequence). CDR3 length: 15 residues. The CDR3 reads CASSLTSGRNNEQFF. CDR3 bases: TGTGCCAGCAGCTTGACTAGCGGGAGAAACAATGAGCAGTTCTTC.

This chain links TRBV7-2 with TRBJ2-1; the match to TRBD2 covers 16 bases. With 4 bases clipped from V and 10 bases from J, the junction kept 7 bases outside the gene matches. The CDR3 runs 16 residues. The germline gives CDR1 SGHTA, CDR2 FQGNSA. CDR3 in amino acids: CASSSGLAGGQGEQFF. The CDR3 DNA follows: TGTGCCAGCAGCTCGGGACTAGCGGGAGGGCAAGGAGAGCAGTTCTTC.

CDR3 in amino acids: CASSIRQGSNTEAFF. The DNA of the CDR3 is TGTGCCAGTAGTATTAGGCAGGGGAGTAACACTGAAGCTTTCTTT. The V and J genes are TRBV19 and TRBJ1-1; tentative D call: TRBD1 (6 bases). The CDR3 contains 15 residues. Looked up from germline, CDR1 is LNHDA and CDR2 is SQIVND (reference sequence). Trimming took 3 bases from V and 2 from J, leaving 13 bases between them.

This chain links TRBV7-9 with TRBJ2-5; 7 bases line up with TRBD1. Germline trimming cut 4 bases from V and 1 base from J; bases unmatched to any gene: 3. The CDR3 length is 14 residues. Looked up from germline, CDR1 is SEHNR and CDR2 is FQNEAQ (reference sequence). CDR3 protein: CASSSGQPQETQYF. The CDR3 DNA reads as TGTGCCAGCAGCTCGGGACAGCCCCAAGAGACCCAGTACTTC.

This chain links TRBV7-9 with TRBJ1-3; D not certain. CDR1 SEHNR and CDR2 FQNEAQ come from the germline V gene (reference sequence). The CDR3 is made up of 13 amino acids. Trimming stripped 3 bases from V and 1 base from J, with 4 bases between. CDR3 loop: CASSFGSGNTIYF. In DNA form, the CDR3 reads TGTGCCAGCAGCTTTGGGTCTGGAAACACCATATATTTT.

The chain uses TRBV5-1 and TRBJ2-5; D might be TRBD2 (5 bases). V lost 0 bases and J 4 bases, leaving 13 bases between the germline ends. This CDR3 region has 15 residues. Germline assignment: CDR1 SGHRS and CDR2 YFSETQ. This CDR3 reads CASSLVLSGSETQYF. CDR3 in DNA: TGCGCCAGCAGCTTGGTACTTTCGGGGTCAGAGACCCAGTACTTC.

The CDR3 spells CASSLAGEQYF. The CDR3 bases are TGTGCCAGCAGCTTAGCAGGAGAGCAGTACTTC. This chain joins TRBV7-8 and TRBJ2-7; D uncertain. Trimming took 0 bases from V and 7 from J, leaving 4 bases between them. Looked up from germline, CDR1 is SGHVS and CDR2 is FQNEAQ. The CDR3 sequence is 11 residues long.

This chain connects TRBV19 to TRBJ2-3; 14 positions match TRBD2. Germline V lookup: CDR1 LNHDA, CDR2 SQIVND (reference sequence). This CDR3 has 18 amino acids. Germline trimming cut 6 bases from V and 5 bases from J; bases unmatched to any gene: 13. CDR3 DNA sequence: TGTGCCAGTAGCCCCGGGGGACCCGGACTAGCGGGAGGAGATACGCAGTATTTT. Translation gives CASSPGGPGLAGGDTQYF.